One sample yielded the 12 T cell receptor beta chains listed below, sequenced in a study of T cells in Graves' hyperthyroidism and ophthalmopathy. Amplified TCR beta CDR3 regions derived from RNA transcripts. In the first-round RT-PCR of the TCR CDR3, the HTBI primer set was used. From the multiplex PCR reads, TCRdb called clonotypes with MiXCR, one entry per CDR3 protein. The data contain about 600,000 distinct CDR3 sequences, roughly 15% of them singletons. Source material: blood. Every receptor here comes from a woman aged 35 to 49 with Graves' ophthalmopathy.

This rearrangement joins TRBV19 to TRBJ1-5; TRBD1 might be the D (6 bases). Looked up from germline, CDR1 is LNHDA and CDR2 is SQIVND (reference sequence). The CDR3 extends over 19 amino acids. V lost 3 bases and J lost 2, with 23 bases in between. The CDR3 DNA is TGTGCCAGTAGTATTTCCCCGATCCAGGGGTACATAGGCAATCAGCCCCAGCATTTT. Residues: CASSISPIQGYIGNQPQHF. The whole variable domain, filled in from reference TRBV19 and TRBJ1-5, reads DGGITQSPKYLFRKEGQNVTLSCEQNLNHDAMYWYRQDPGQGLRLIYYSQIVNDFQKGDIAEGYSVSREKKESFPLTVTSAQKNPTAFYLCASSISPIQGYIGNQPQHFGDGTRLSIL.

The sample holds a few counts of this clonotype. The CDR3, as DNA: TGCAGCGTTCGGACCCAGCGGAGCTCCTACAATGAGCAGTTCTTC. Protein sequence: CSVRTQRSSYNEQFF. This chain connects TRBV29-1 to TRBJ2-1; TRBD2 might be the D (5 bases). V was shortened by 5 bases and J by 0 bases, with 14 bases between the two germline ends. Germline lookup yields CDR1 SQVTM and CDR2 ANQGSEA. This CDR3 spans 15 amino acids.

This clonotype was recorded a few times. The V call is TRBV6-1, the J call TRBJ2-3; 10 bases match TRBD2. The J segment lost 7 bases and the V segment lost 6 bases, leaving 13 bases of the junction unmatched. CDR1 is MNHNS and CDR2 is SASEGT in the germline V gene. This CDR3 is built from 16 residues. This chain's CDR3 is CASSPLASGSLNTQYF. In DNA, the CDR3 is TGTGCCAGCAGCCCCCTGGCTAGCGGGAGCTTGAATACGCAGTATTTT.

The V call is TRBV2, the J call TRBJ1-4, with 11 bases that match TRBD1. This CDR3 comprises 16 residues. CDR1 and CDR2 from the germline V gene are SNHLY and FYNNEI. The V and J ends lost 6 bases and 0 bases, in that order; junction bases with no gene match: 3. CDR3 region: CASRGQGDSTNEKLFF. The CDR3 nucleotides read TGTGCCAGCAGGGGACAGGGGGACTCAACTAATGAAAAACTGTTTTTT.

Only a few counts were recorded for this clonotype. The gene calls are TRBV12-3 or TRBV12-4 and TRBJ2-3; TRBD2 agrees at 13 bases. The CDR3 loop spans 16 amino acids. Germline trimming cut 4 bases from V and 11 bases from J; bases unmatched to any gene: 12. This CDR3 reads CASSWTGLAGPSGQYF. The CDR3 bases are TGTGCCAGCAGTTGGACGGGACTAGCGGGACCATCGGGGCAGTATTTT.

The chain carries TRBV6-1 and TRBJ2-5; no clear D gene. The length of the CDR3 is 13 residues. Between the trimmed V and J ends, which lost 4 bases and 0 bases, there was a span of 6 bases. Germline CDR1 is MNHNS and CDR2 is SASEGT. This CDR3 reads CASSGQDQETQYF. Written as DNA, the CDR3 is TGTGCCAGCAGTGGTCAGGACCAAGAGACCCAGTACTTC.

This clonotype has only a few counts. The CDR3 protein is CSASSGRADGELFF. DNA of the CDR3: TGCAGTGCTAGTTCGGGACGAGCGGACGGGGAGCTGTTTTTT. The chain links TRBV20-1 to TRBJ2-2; D possibly matches TRBD1 or TRBD2 (5 bases each). CDR3 length: 14 residues. V lost 3 bases to trimming and J lost 7 bases, with 15 bases between them. Germline loops: CDR1 DFQATT, CDR2 SNEGSKA (reference sequence).

V usage is TRBV11-2 and J usage is TRBJ2-2, with D unresolved. Trimming removed 0 bases at V and 3 bases at J, with 11 bases between. The germline V gene has CDR1 SGHAT and CDR2 FQNNGV. CDR3 length equals 16 residues. The CDR3 spells CASSLDSGAYTGELFF. The DNA for the CDR3 is TGTGCCAGCAGCTTAGATTCCGGAGCTTACACCGGGGAGCTGTTTTTT. Based on the CDR3 plus reference TRBV11-2 and TRBJ2-2, the full variable domain is EAGVAQSPRYKIIEKRQSVAFWCNPISGHATLYWYQQILGQGPKLLIQFQNNGVVDDSQLPKDRFSAERLKGVDSTLKIQPAKLEDSAVYLCASSLDSGAYTGELFFGEGSRLTVL.

This clonotype has a handful of counts. V is TRBV7-6 and J is TRBJ2-7, with no clear D. V lost 5 bases, J lost 4 bases, and 15 bases lay in between. Looked up from germline, CDR1 is SGHVS and CDR2 is FNYEAQ. This CDR3 spans 14 amino acids. CDR3 loop: CASSLTTDGYEQYF. The CDR3 DNA reads TGTGCCAGCAGCCTAACCACTGACGGATACGAGCAGTACTTC.

The sample holds many counts of this clonotype. The chain joins TRBV2 to TRBJ2-5; 14 bases map to TRBD2. The V gene end was trimmed by 6 bases and the J gene end by 4 bases; junction bases not matched to a gene: 7. The length of the CDR3 is 16 residues. The germline CDR1 and CDR2 sequences are SNHLY and FYNNEI. In nucleotides, the CDR3 is TGTGCCAGCAGCGGATGGGGACTAGCGGGAGCAGAGACCCAGTACTTC. Its translation is CASSGWGLAGAETQYF.

This clonotype was recorded many times. The chain employs TRBV6-1 and TRBJ1-6, with TRBD1 identical over 8 bases. Germline-derived CDR1 and CDR2 are MNHNS and SASEGT. The CDR3 length is 13 residues. V was pared by 6 bases and J by 10 bases, with 5 bases of the junction left unmatched. CDR3 loop: CASRLDRVSPLHF. The DNA of the CDR3 is TGTGCCAGCAGATTGGACAGGGTCTCACCCCTCCACTTT.

With regard to this clonotype: A much larger clone sits a single nucleotide away, making a read error possible. The chain carries TRBV27 and TRBJ2-1; D remains unclear. This CDR3 contains 14 residues. CDR1 and CDR2 (germline): MNHEY, SMNVEV (reference sequence). The V end was cut by 4 bases, the J end by 1 base, with 8 bases between. The CDR3 DNA follows: TGTGCCAGCAGTTCATTTCAATCCTACAATGAGCAGTTCTTC. This encodes CASSSFQSYNEQFF.